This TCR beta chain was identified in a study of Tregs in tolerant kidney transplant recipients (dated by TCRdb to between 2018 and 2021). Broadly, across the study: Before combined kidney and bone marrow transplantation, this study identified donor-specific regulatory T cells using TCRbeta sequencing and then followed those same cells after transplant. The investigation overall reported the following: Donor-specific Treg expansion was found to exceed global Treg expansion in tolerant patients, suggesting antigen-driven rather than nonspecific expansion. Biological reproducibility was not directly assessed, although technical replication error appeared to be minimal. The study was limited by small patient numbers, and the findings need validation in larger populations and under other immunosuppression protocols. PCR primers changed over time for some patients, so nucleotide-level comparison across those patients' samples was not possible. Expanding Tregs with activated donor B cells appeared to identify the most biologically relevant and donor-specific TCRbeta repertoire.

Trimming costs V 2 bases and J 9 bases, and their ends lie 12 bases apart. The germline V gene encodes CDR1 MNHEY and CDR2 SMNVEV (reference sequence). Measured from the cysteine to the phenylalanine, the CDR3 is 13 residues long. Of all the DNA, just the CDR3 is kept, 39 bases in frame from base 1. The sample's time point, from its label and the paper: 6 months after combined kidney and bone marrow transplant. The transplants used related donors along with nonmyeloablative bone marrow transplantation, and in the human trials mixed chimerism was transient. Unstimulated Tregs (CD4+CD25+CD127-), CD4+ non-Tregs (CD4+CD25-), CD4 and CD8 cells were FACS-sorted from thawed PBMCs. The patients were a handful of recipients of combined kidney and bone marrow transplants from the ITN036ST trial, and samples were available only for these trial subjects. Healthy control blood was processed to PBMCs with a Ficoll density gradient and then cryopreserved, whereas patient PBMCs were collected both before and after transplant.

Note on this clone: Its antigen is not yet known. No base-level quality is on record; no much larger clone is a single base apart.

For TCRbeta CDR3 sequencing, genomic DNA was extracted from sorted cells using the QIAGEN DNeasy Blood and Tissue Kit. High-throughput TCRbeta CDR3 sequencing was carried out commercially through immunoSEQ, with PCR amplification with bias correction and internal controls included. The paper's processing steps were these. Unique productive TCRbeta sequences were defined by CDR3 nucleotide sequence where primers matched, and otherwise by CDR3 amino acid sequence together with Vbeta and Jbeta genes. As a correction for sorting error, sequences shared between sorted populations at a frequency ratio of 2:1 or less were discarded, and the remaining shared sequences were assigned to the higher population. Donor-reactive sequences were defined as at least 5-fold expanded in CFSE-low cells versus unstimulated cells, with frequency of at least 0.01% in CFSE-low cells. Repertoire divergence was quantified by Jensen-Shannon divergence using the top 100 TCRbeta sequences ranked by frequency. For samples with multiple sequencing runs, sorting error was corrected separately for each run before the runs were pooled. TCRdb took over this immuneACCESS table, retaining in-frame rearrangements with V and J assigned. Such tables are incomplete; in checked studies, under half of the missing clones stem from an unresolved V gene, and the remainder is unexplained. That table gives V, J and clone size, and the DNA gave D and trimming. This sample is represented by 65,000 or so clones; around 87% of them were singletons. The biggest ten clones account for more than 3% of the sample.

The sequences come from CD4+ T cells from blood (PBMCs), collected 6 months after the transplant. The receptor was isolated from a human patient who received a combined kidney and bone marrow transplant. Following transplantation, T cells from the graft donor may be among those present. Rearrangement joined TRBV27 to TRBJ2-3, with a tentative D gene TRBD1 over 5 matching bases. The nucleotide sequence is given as TGTGCCAGCAGTTTAAGGGAAGGGGAAACGCAGTATTTT. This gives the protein CASSLREGETQYF.